Each of the 6 T cell receptor beta chains below was sequenced from the same sample in a study of blood T cell repertoires in COVID-19. Libraries were prepared by immunoSEQ multiplex PCR; TCRdb keeps only in-frame clonotypes and omits some of them. Of approximately 170,000 clones listed, under 85% are singletons. The sample comprised peripheral blood. All receptors come from a man older than 75 with COVID-19, enrolled during active disease.

CDR3 in DNA: TGTGCCAGCAGCCTTGGACTAGCGGGGATTACAGATACGCAGTATTTT. Translated, it gives CASSLGLAGITDTQYF. The V call is TRBV6-2 or TRBV6-3, the J call TRBJ2-3, with 12 bases aligning to TRBD2. The CDR3 is made up of 16 amino acids. Losses at the gene ends were 6 bases for V and 3 bases for J; bases not matched to a gene: 7. CDR1 is MNHEY, CDR2 SVGEGT, per germline.

The rearrangement uses TRBV4-1 and TRBJ2-3; 10 bases map to TRBD2. CDR1 is MGHRA, CDR2 YSYEKL, per germline. J lost 1 base, V lost 3 bases, and 16 bases had no gene match. This CDR3 spans 20 amino acids. The CDR3 nucleotides are TGCGCCAGCAGCCAGGAACCCTCGACTAGCGGGTCTATTGGCACAGATACGCAGTATTTT. This gives the protein CASSQEPSTSGSIGTDTQYF.

The rearrangement uses TRBV5-1 and TRBJ2-7, with D possibly being TRBD1 (6 bases). Germline values: CDR1 SGHRS, CDR2 YFSETQ. CDR3 length equals 14 residues. V shed 2 bases and J shed 0 bases, with 9 bases lying between them. The CDR3 nucleotides read TGCGCCAGCAGCTTCGGGGACAACTCCTACGAGCAGTACTTC. Its translation is CASSFGDNSYEQYF.

The chain joins TRBV11-3 to TRBJ2-1; TRBD2 is a possible D gene (7 bases). The germline V gene encodes CDR1 SGHNT and CDR2 YENEEA. The CDR3 is made up of 15 amino acids. The ends were cut back, 5 bases at V and 8 bases at J, with 19 bases in the middle. As DNA, the CDR3 is TGTGCCAGCAGCCCCCGAGGGGGGGTTCTGGATGAGCAGTTCTTC. Its translation is CASSPRGGVLDEQFF.

The chain carries TRBV5-1 and TRBJ2-7, with D perhaps TRBD1 (5 bases). V gave up 6 bases and J gave up 2 bases, with 15 bases separating them. The germline V gene encodes CDR1 SGHRS and CDR2 YFSETQ. This CDR3 spans 14 amino acids. CDR3 coding DNA: TGCGCCAGCACCCCAGGGCCCCAACCCTACGAGCAGTACTTC. Its protein is CASTPGPQPYEQYF.

The rearrangement uses TRBV7-8 and TRBJ2-2; D possibly corresponds to TRBD2 (6 bases). The germline CDR1 and CDR2 sequences are SGHVS and FQNEAQ. The CDR3 has 16 amino acids. The V gene lost 1 base and the J gene lost 4 bases, with 13 bases spanning the gap. CDR3 coding DNA: TGTGCCAGCAGCTTAGTGTCGCGGGGAGGCACCGGGGAGCTGTTTTTT. This encodes CASSLVSRGGTGELFF.